This T cell receptor (beta chain) was profiled in a study of blood T cells in healthy people across ages. Background on the study: About one barcoded beta molecule per two T cells came from capture by template switching.

A second PCR of roughly 6 to 12 cycles used a sample-barcoded 5' primer and a J-beta primer mix. TCRdb passed the 5' RACE reads through MiXCR, listing each CDR3 protein once. The sample includes about 1.4 million distinct CDR3 sequences, roughly 59% seen only once; the top ten take under 8.5%. Trimming pared 7 bases from V and 3 bases from J, leaving 17 bases between. The CDR3 has 15 residues. Germline loops: CDR1 MNHNS, CDR2 SASEGT. Each sample yielded at least 6 million isolated PBMCs. Extraction yielded at least 6 micrograms of total RNA per sample. The genes are TRBV6-1 and TRBJ2-3; D unclear. The clonotype comes from a man between 18 and 35 years old in good health. Material: blood. CDR3 region: CASTSLVGLTDTQYF. The CDR3 nucleotides are TGTGCCAGCACCTCCCTAGTGGGTCTTACAGATACGCAGTATTTT.